This T cell receptor (beta chain) was recovered during a study of T cell responses to AZD1222 COVID-19 vaccine. Assay: immunoSEQ multiplex PCR; the TCRdb copy retains only in-frame clones and omits some. The data hold 140,000 or so clones, with 75% to 90% observed a single time. This CDR3 is 11 amino acids long. Trimming removed 5 bases at V and 8 bases at J, with 9 bases between. Germline V gene sequence: CDR1 SEHNR, CDR2 FQNEAQ (reference sequence). The specimen comprised peripheral blood, sampled on day 0 of AZD1222 vaccination. The clonotype originates from an adult in good health. This chain joins TRBV7-9 and TRBJ1-1, with unresolved D. CDR3 sequence: CASSLLDEAFF. CDR3 bases: TGTGCCAGCAGCCTCCTTGACGAAGCTTTCTTT.